What follows is one T cell receptor beta chain and its context. Its target is not known. The sample is drawn from a study of cytomegalovirus exposure and HLA in healthy donors. Study conclusions and caveats: Donor immune exposure was known only as CMV serostatus. In vitro data verified a few CMV-associated chains as specific for CMV antigens.

CDR1 is SGHAT and CDR2 is FQNNGV in the germline V gene. This CDR3 comprises 15 residues. After removal of 4 bases from V and 1 base from J, the junction contained 6 bases not matched to a gene. The PCR contained 60 Vbeta and 13 Jbeta primers. TCRdb's copy holds only in-frame clones and misses some; the assay was immunoSEQ multiplex PCR. The sample gives over 150,000 clones, roughly 85% of which show up once; 0.95% to 1.5% is in the top ten. This chain uses TRBV11-2 with TRBJ2-7, with 8 bases fitting TRBD2. The source is a woman in her forties or fifties in good health and CMV-seronegative. The sample comprised PBMCs. The CDR3 coding sequence is TGTGCCAGCAGCTCGTTAGCGGGACCTTCCTACGAGCAGTACTTC. Translating gives CASSSLAGPSYEQYF.